This TCR beta chain was captured by sequencing in a study of cytomegalovirus exposure and HLA in healthy donors. General study results and limits: A later analysis reportedly found fewer N-insertions in an Asian-associated ancestry cluster than the roughly 670-donor mean. What was likely a sequencing artifact was a cluster of highly shared sequence variants. The authors enumerated some 170 TCR beta chains as linked to cytomegalovirus. In presence/absence analyses, roughly uniform sequencing depth across donors was assumed.

For this clone: What it binds is unknown.

Researchers ran the PCR with 60 Vbeta and 13 Jbeta primers. Repertoires were generated with immunoSEQ multiplex PCR, while TCRdb's copy carries only in-frame clones and drops some. The sample shows 150,000 or so clones, around 74% of them seen only once. With 2 bases removed from V and 6 bases from J, the gap between germline ends came to 15 bases. The CDR3 has 15 residues. From germline, CDR1 is SEHNR and CDR2 FQNEAQ (reference sequence). Input material: PBMCs. V and J are TRBV7-9 and TRBJ2-3, with D hard to call. This clonotype was obtained from a female donor in good health and CMV-seronegative. CDR3 coding DNA: TGTGCCAGCAGCTTATCCGCCTGGGCCCCGGATACGCAGTATTTT. As protein: CASSLSAWAPDTQYF. The full variable domain, in which reference TRBV7-9 and TRBJ2-3 provide the parts outside the CDR3, is DTGVSQNPRHKITKRGQNVTFRCDPISEHNRLYWYRQTLGQGPEFLTYFQNEAQLEKSRLLSDRFSAERPKGSFSTLEIQRTEQGDSAMYLCASSLSAWAPDTQYFGPGTRLTVL.